These T cell receptor beta chains were read from a single sample in a study of shared clonotypes between healthy human individuals. The method was immunoSEQ multiplex PCR; TCRdb's version includes in-frame clones alone and lacks a portion of them. The top ten hold approximately 0.06% of the sample, which has about 530,000 clones, less than 96% seen once. Sequences were obtained from naive CD4+ T cells sorted from blood. All receptors derive from a woman in her 30s in good health. Each CDR3 is given with its conserved first and last residue. Each record gives: clone size, J gene, D gene, V gene, CDR3 DNA, CDR3 protein. The D gene is left open where the match is weak. Clone size is shown for a subset of rows, as once, few, many or a class of expanded clone.

>-|TRBJ1-4|-|TRBV28
TGTGCCAGCAGTCTTCAGGGGATGGTGTCTAATGAAAAACTGTTTTTT
CASSLQGMVSNEKLFF
>-|TRBJ2-1|-|TRBV19
TGTGCCAGTAGTACCGGACGGAGCCGCTCCTACAATGAGCAGTTCTTC
CASSTGRSRSYNEQFF
>-|TRBJ2-2|-|TRBV6-1
TGTGCCAGCAGTGAAACTGGGGCCGGGGAGCTGTTTTTT
CASSETGAGELFF
>-|TRBJ1-4|-|TRBV4-1
TGCGCCAGCAGCCCCTGGGGGGCAGGAAAACTGTTTTTT
CASSPWGAGKLFF
>-|TRBJ1-2|-|TRBV15
TGTGCCACCAGCAGAGATAGCCAGAGCTATGGCTACACCTTC
CATSRDSQSYGYTF
>-|TRBJ1-5|-|TRBV28
TGTGCCAGCAGTTACGGGGAGGGGCAGCCCCAGCATTTT
CASSYGEGQPQHF
>-|TRBJ2-7|-|TRBV2
TGTGCCAGCGTCTTGGCGGGCACCTACGAGCAGTACTTC
CASVLAGTYEQYF
>-|TRBJ2-7|-|TRBV11-1
TGTGCCAGCAGCCGGGACGGACGGGGGGAGCAGTACTTC
CASSRDGRGEQYF
>-|TRBJ2-5|TRBD2|TRBV5-4
TGTGCCAGCAGCCGGGGGGGGGCCCAAGAGACCCAGTACTTC
CASSRGGAQETQYF
>-|TRBJ2-5|-|TRBV2
TGTGCCAGCAGTGGTCCAGGGGAGACCCAGTACTTC
CASSGPGETQYF
>once|TRBJ1-6|-|TRBV15
TGTGCCACCAGCAGAGGAGTGCAGGGATCGGGTTATTCACCCCTCCACTTT
CATSRGVQGSGYSPLHF
>-|TRBJ1-2|-|TRBV28
TGTGCCAGCAGTTTAGGGGGGGTTGGGGTCCATGGCTACACCTTC
CASSLGGVGVHGYTF
>-|TRBJ2-1|-|TRBV2
TGTGCCAGCAGTGGGGCCGCTGGAGTGGGGGGTAGGCAGTTCTTC
CASSGAAGVGGRQFF
>-|TRBJ1-2|-|TRBV25-1
TGTGCCAGCAGTGAAGTACAGCCTAACTATGGCTACACCTTC
CASSEVQPNYGYTF
>-|TRBJ2-2|TRBD2|TRBV2
TGTGCCAAGAGCGGGAGTTGGGGATCCGGGGAGCTGTTTTTT
CAKSGSWGSGELFF
>few|TRBJ2-5|-|TRBV9
TGTGCCAGCAGCGTACTAGATTCCGCCGAGACCCAGTACTTC
CASSVLDSAETQYF
>once|TRBJ2-1|TRBD2|TRBV4-1
TGCGCCAGCAGCCAAAGACTAGCGGAATACAATGAGCAGTTCTTC
CASSQRLAEYNEQFF